Below, 7 T cell receptor beta chains from the same sample are listed, as sequenced in a study of T cells in narcolepsy (dated by TCRdb to the late 2010s). Preparation of the library involved the immunoSEQ multiplex PCR assay. TCRdb retrieved this table from immuneACCESS and kept in-frame rearrangements only. Not all clones are present; in checked studies, unresolved V genes account for under half, and no reason is known for the remainder. Counted in this sample were about 22,000 clones; 81% of them appeared once. Of the sample, less than 5% falls within the top ten clones. Material: memory (CD45RA-) CD4+ T cells from blood. The cell subset or site label here, explained by the study, means: memory T cells sorted ex vivo from peripheral blood. Receptors originate from a human donor in good health.

This clone was recorded only once. The chain has TRBV11-2 and TRBJ2-1; 9 positions agree with TRBD1. The J segment lost 2 bases and the V segment lost 1 base, leaving 0 bases of the junction unmatched. The CDR3 runs 15 residues. The germline V gene encodes CDR1 SGHAT and CDR2 FQNNGV. The chain's CDR3 is CASSLGQGAYNEQFF. CDR3 sequence (DNA): TGTGCCAGCAGCTTAGGACAGGGGGCCTACAATGAGCAGTTCTTC.

J is TRBJ2-7 and V is TRBV18, with a possible D match to TRBD1 (5 bases). The CDR3 length is 15 residues. Germline CDR1 is KGHSH and CDR2 is LQKENI. Trimming left V 1 base short and J 6 bases short, with 16 bases between. The CDR3 protein is CASSPLDIGASEQYF. CDR3 sequence (DNA): TGTGCCAGCTCACCACTTGACATAGGGGCCTCCGAGCAGTACTTC.

The chain recombines TRBV4-1 with TRBJ2-7; 11 bases match TRBD1. The length of the CDR3 is 14 residues. V was clipped by 1 base and J by 6 bases; unmatched bases: 2. Germline CDR1 is MGHRA and CDR2 is YSYEKL. CDR3 loop: CASSQGTGGAEQYF. In DNA form, the CDR3 reads TGCGCCAGCAGCCAAGGGACAGGGGGCGCCGAGCAGTACTTC.

This rearrangement joins TRBV10-3 to TRBJ1-1; D unclear. The CDR3 extends over 14 amino acids. Trimming removed 0 bases from V and 5 bases from J, with 10 bases in between. Germline V gene data show CDR1 as ENHRY and CDR2 as SYGVKD. The CDR3 DNA follows: TGTGCCATCAGTGAGTCGCGAGAAAAGACTGAAGCTTTCTTT. Translating it yields CAISESREKTEAFF.

The rearrangement links TRBV7-2 to TRBJ1-6; unclear D gene. Per germline, CDR1 SGHTA and CDR2 FQGNSA. The CDR3 runs 15 residues. V dropped 5 bases and J dropped 0 bases, with 8 bases sitting between them. CDR3 amino acids: CASSKVRSYNSPLHF. DNA of the CDR3: TGTGCCAGCAGCAAAGTCCGCTCCTATAATTCACCCCTCCACTTT.

The V and J genes are TRBV11-2 and TRBJ2-7, with 9 bases that match TRBD1. This CDR3 is 14 amino acids long. The V gene end was trimmed by 6 bases and the J gene end by 2 bases; junction bases not matched to a gene: 5. Germline V gene data show CDR1 as SGHAT and CDR2 as FQNNGV. CDR3 amino acids: CASRPTGGPYEQYF. CDR3 DNA: TGTGCCAGCAGGCCTACAGGGGGCCCCTACGAGCAGTACTTC.

J is TRBJ2-1 and V is TRBV7-9, with TRBD1 matching over 9 bases. Germline trimming cut 3 bases from V and 12 bases from J; bases unmatched to any gene: 0. The CDR3 has 11 amino acids. The germline V gene encodes CDR1 SEHNR and CDR2 FQNEAQ (reference sequence). CDR3 sequence reads: CASSLTGGQFF. As DNA, the CDR3 is TGTGCCAGCAGCTTGACAGGGGGGCAGTTCTTC.